A single sample is the source of the 22 T cell receptor beta chains below, sequenced in a study of OX40 agonist ivuxolimab in advanced cancers. TCRdb's copy holds only in-frame clones and misses some; the assay was immunoSEQ multiplex PCR. In the table there are approximately 22,000 clones, over 80% of which are singletons. The sample in question was CD4+ or CD8+ T cells sorted from blood, obtained in a trial of the OX40 agonist ivuxolimab. The receptors were gathered from an adult with an advanced solid tumor such as melanoma, head and neck, liver or kidney cancer.

J is TRBJ2-1 and V is TRBV18; TRBD1 might be the D (6 bases). This CDR3 region has 15 residues. Germline V CDR1 and CDR2: KGHSH, LQKENI. Between the trimmed V and J ends, which lost 3 bases and 7 bases, there was a span of 16 bases. Here the CDR3 DNA reads TGTGCCAGCTCACCGACCGCAGGGGCAGGTAATGAGCAGTTCTTC. Protein sequence: CASSPTAGAGNEQFF.

This chain joins TRBV12-2 and TRBJ2-7. TRBV12-2 is designated a pseudogene. The CDR3 contains 15 residues. The CDR3 region is CASRPRGRKSYEQYF. DNA of the CDR3: TGTGCAAGTCGCCCCCGGGGCAGAAAGTCCTACGAGCAGTACTTC.

The chain's CDR3 is CASSSQTGGNQPQHF. CDR3 bases: TGTGCCAGCAGTTCGCAGACAGGGGGCAATCAGCCCCAGCATTTT. V and J are TRBV27 and TRBJ1-5, with 8 bases fitting TRBD1. Germline assignment: CDR1 MNHEY and CDR2 SMNVEV (reference sequence). J gave up 2 bases and V 4 bases, and 4 bases lay outside the gene matches. This CDR3 spans 15 amino acids.

In this sample, this clone turned up once. Different DNA sequences within this sample yield the same CDR3. The chain uses TRBV6-5 and TRBJ1-1, with D possibly TRBD1 on 5 matching bases. This CDR3 has 13 amino acids. In germline, CDR1 is MNHEY, CDR2 SVGAGI. V was cut by 0 bases and J by 5 bases, with 7 bases left in between. The CDR3 bases are TGTGCCAGCAGTTACTCTAGGGGAACTGAAGCTTTCTTT. Its translation: CASSYSRGTEAFF.

The chain links TRBV7-5 to TRBJ2-7. TRBV7-5 is classified as a pseudogene. The CDR3 consists of 16 residues. The CDR3 here is CARSLPRLAGRDEQYF. The CDR3 DNA is TGTGCCAGAAGCTTACCCCGGTTGGCAGGGCGGGACGAGCAGTACTTC.

The genes are TRBV27 and TRBJ2-2; D gene uncertain. Germline V gene data show CDR1 as MNHEY and CDR2 as SMNVEV (reference sequence). The CDR3 is made up of 12 amino acids. V lost 3 bases to trimming and J lost 5 bases, with 4 bases between them. The CDR3 DNA sequence: TGTGCCAGCAGTTTGGGGACCGGGGAGCTGTTTTTT. Amino acid sequence: CASSLGTGELFF.

V usage is TRBV5-1 and J usage is TRBJ2-7; 9 bases agree with TRBD2. The CDR3 spans 15 residues. Germline CDR1 and CDR2: SGHRS and YFSETQ. V shed 0 bases and J 2 bases; nucleotides not matched to a gene: 3. CDR3 in DNA: TGCGCCAGCAGCTTGGTAGCGGGAGCCACCTACGAGCAGTACTTC. Its translation is CASSLVAGATYEQYF. The full variable domain, its missing parts supplied by reference TRBV5-1 and TRBJ2-7, is KAGVTQTPRYLIKTRGQQVTLSCSPISGHRSVSWYQQTPGQGLQFLFEYFSETQRNKGNFPGRFSGRQFSNSRSEMNVSTLELGDSALYLCASSLVAGATYEQYFGPGTRLTVT.

The rearrangement uses TRBV5-1 and TRBJ2-7, with TRBD1 matching 8 bases. The CDR3 spans 14 residues. Germline CDR1 and CDR2: SGHRS and YFSETQ. V dropped 2 bases and J dropped 5; count of bases not matched to a gene: 6. CDR3 residues: CASSLSDRVNEQYF. CDR3 bases: TGCGCCAGCAGCTTATCGGACAGGGTCAACGAGCAGTACTTC.

In this sample, this clone turned up once. The V and J genes are TRBV19 and TRBJ2-5; TRBD1 is a possible D gene (6 bases). The V end lost 5 bases, the J end lost 3 bases, and 10 bases lay between the germline ends. CDR1 LNHDA and CDR2 SQIVND come from the germline V gene (reference sequence). This CDR3 is 13 amino acids long. CDR3 sequence reads: CASSSYREETQYF. The CDR3 coding sequence is TGTGCCAGTAGTTCCTACAGGGAAGAGACCCAGTACTTC.

This clone showed up just once. This chain joins TRBV2 and TRBJ2-5, with 9 bases aligning to TRBD1. J gave up 6 bases and V 2 bases, and 4 bases lay outside the gene matches. There are 14 residues in the CDR3. Germline CDR1 is SNHLY and CDR2 is FYNNEI. Written as DNA, the CDR3 is TGTGCCAGCAGTGAAACAGGGGGCAGGAAGACCCAGTACTTC. Translating gives CASSETGGRKTQYF. Full variable domain (rest looked up from reference TRBV2 and TRBJ2-5): EPEVTQTPSHQVTQMGQEVILRCVPISNHLYFYWYRQILGQKVEFLVSFYNNEISEKSEIFDDQFSVERPDGSNFTLKIRSTKLEDSAMYFCASSETGGRKTQYFGPGTRLLVL.

V usage is TRBV5-4 and J usage is TRBJ1-1; no definite D call. CDR1 SGHNT and CDR2 YYREEE come from the germline V gene (reference sequence). Trimming pared 3 bases from V and 5 bases from J, leaving 8 bases between. The CDR3 covers 12 residues. The CDR3 DNA follows: TGTGCCAGCAGCTGGAGGAGGACTGAAGCTTTCTTT. It yields the protein CASSWRRTEAFF. Supplemented by reference TRBV5-4 and TRBJ1-1, the full variable domain reads ETGVTQSPTHLIKTRGQQVTLRCSSQSGHNTVSWYQQALGQGPQFIFQYYREEENGRGNFPPRFSGLQFPNYSSELNVNALELDDSALYLCASSWRRTEAFFGQGTRLTVV.

This clone has only a few counts. The CDR3 DNA reads as TGCGCCAGCAGCCAAGTCCTTGCGGGAGGGTACGAGCAGTACTTC. It encodes CASSQVLAGGYEQYF. The rearrangement links TRBV4-1 to TRBJ2-7, with 9 nucleotides matching TRBD2. CDR3 length: 15 residues. Looked up from germline, CDR1 is MGHRA and CDR2 is YSYEKL. V shed 1 base, J shed 4 bases, and the junction held 5 bases outside the gene matches.

This clone is medium-sized within its sample. The chain uses TRBV4-2 and TRBJ1-1; D unresolved. The germline V gene encodes CDR1 LGHNA and CDR2 YNFKEQ. V lost 2 bases, J lost 3 bases, and 4 bases lay in between. The CDR3 runs to 12 residues. CDR3 loop: CASSQTDTEAFF. The CDR3, as DNA: TGTGCCAGCAGCCAAACGGACACTGAAGCTTTCTTT.

This clone was found a few times. Distinct nucleotide sequences in the sample also encode this CDR3. The chain uses TRBV9 and TRBJ2-5; 10 bases align to TRBD2. Germline V lookup: CDR1 SGDLS, CDR2 YYNGEE. This CDR3 comprises 15 residues. V lost 4 bases, J lost 4 bases, and 7 bases stayed unmatched. CDR3: CASSSSGGAGETQYF. DNA for the CDR3: TGTGCCAGCAGCTCCAGCGGGGGGGCCGGAGAGACCCAGTACTTC.

This chain links TRBV6-5 with TRBJ2-1; 8 nucleotides agree with TRBD2. The CDR3 length is 15 residues. Germline values: CDR1 MNHEY, CDR2 SVGAGI. V lost 5 bases to trimming and J lost 3 bases; unmatched junction nucleotides: 6. CDR3 in DNA: TGTGCCAGCAGTCCACTAGCGGAGAGCTACAATGAGCAGTTCTTC. Protein: CASSPLAESYNEQFF.

The chain couples TRBV9 to TRBJ1-1; the match to TRBD1 covers 11 bases. From germline, CDR1 is SGDLS and CDR2 YYNGEE. The trim removed 2 bases at V and 1 base at J, leaving 1 base unmatched. The CDR3 is made up of 15 amino acids. CDR3 sequence reads: CASSVGTGGNTEAFF. The CDR3, as DNA: TGTGCCAGCAGCGTGGGGACAGGGGGGAACACTGAAGCTTTCTTT.

V gene TRBV30 combines with J gene TRBJ2-5; D call uncertain. Trimming removed 2 bases from V and 5 bases from J, with 6 bases in between. This CDR3 region has 11 residues. The V gene's germline CDR1 is GTSNPN and CDR2 SVGIG (reference sequence). The CDR3 spells CAWSPLETQYF. The CDR3 DNA follows: TGTGCCTGGAGTCCCCTGGAGACCCAGTACTTC.

The rearrangement uses TRBV7-3 and TRBJ2-3, with 15 positions matching TRBD2. Per germline, CDR1 SGHTA and CDR2 FQGTGA. The V gene end was trimmed by 4 bases and the J gene end by 6 bases; junction bases not matched to a gene: 2. The CDR3 consists of 15 residues. Here the CDR3 DNA reads TGTGCCAGCAGCTGGACTAGCGGGGGGGCGGATACGCAGTATTTT. It translates to CASSWTSGGADTQYF.

The gene calls are TRBV9 and TRBJ2-7; 8 bases are shared with TRBD2. Trimming at V came to 0 bases and at J to 3 bases, leaving 5 bases not matched to a gene. Per the germline V gene, CDR1 is SGDLS and CDR2 is YYNGEE. There are 15 residues in the CDR3. For the CDR3, the DNA is TGTGCCAGCAGCGTAGAAAGCGGGAGCCGCTACGAGCAGTACTTC. Amino acids: CASSVESGSRYEQYF.

J is TRBJ2-7 and V is TRBV11-2; 12 positions match TRBD2. V lost 5 bases to trimming and J lost 3 bases; unmatched junction nucleotides: 5. The CDR3 runs 15 residues. Germline V gives CDR1 SGHAT, CDR2 FQNNGV. CDR3 protein: CASSHWTSGDYEQYF. The CDR3 nucleotides read TGTGCCAGCAGCCACTGGACTAGCGGGGACTACGAGCAGTACTTC.

The chain is built from TRBV9 and TRBJ1-4; 10 bases map to TRBD1. CDR3 length: 14 residues. Germline V CDR1 and CDR2: SGDLS, YYNGEE. J was trimmed by 8 bases and V by 4 bases; bases with no gene match: 5. The CDR3 loop reads CASSLTGGAEKLFF. Written as DNA, the CDR3 is TGTGCCAGCAGCCTGACAGGGGGCGCGGAAAAACTGTTTTTT.

V gene TRBV27 combines with J gene TRBJ2-6; possibly TRBD1 for D (6 bases). Looked up from germline, CDR1 is MNHEY and CDR2 is SMNVEV (reference sequence). The V and J ends lost 2 bases and 1 base respectively, with 6 bases between them. The CDR3 is 15 amino acids. CDR3 nucleotides: TGTGCCAGCAGTTTAAGGGGGTCTGGGGCCAACGTCCTGACTTTC. Residues: CASSLRGSGANVLTF.